Below, one TCR beta chain is given with its context. Its antigen is unknown. This PCR relied on a set of 60 Vbeta primers and 13 Jbeta primers. TCRdb's table, derived via immunoSEQ multiplex PCR, lists solely in-frame clones and lacks some. This sample has 110,000 to 150,000 clones; 60% to 85% occur once, and the top ten carry less than 3.5%. The sample is drawn from a study of cytomegalovirus exposure and HLA in healthy donors. Study-level information: A prior study identified 117 million unique TCR beta sequences from around 180 million T cells. Study outcomes and limitations: Versus the roughly 670-donor mean, an Asian-associated ancestry cluster reportedly showed fewer N-insertions in a later analysis. A missense DCLRE1C variant was associated with V- and J-gene trimming of TCR beta chains in a later analysis, and an independent cohort replicated the association.

Germline assignment: CDR1 MDHEN and CDR2 SYDVKM. The J segment lost 5 bases and the V segment lost 4 bases, leaving 4 bases of the junction unmatched. The CDR3 contains 15 residues. This clonotype was obtained from a male donor in good health and CMV-seronegative. V is TRBV28 and J is TRBJ1-6; 8 nucleotides line up with TRBD1. The sample taken for sequencing was PBMCs. The chain's CDR3 is CASSSGQGDNSPLHF. CDR3 sequence (DNA): TGTGCCAGCAGTTCTGGACAGGGCGATAATTCACCCCTCCACTTT.